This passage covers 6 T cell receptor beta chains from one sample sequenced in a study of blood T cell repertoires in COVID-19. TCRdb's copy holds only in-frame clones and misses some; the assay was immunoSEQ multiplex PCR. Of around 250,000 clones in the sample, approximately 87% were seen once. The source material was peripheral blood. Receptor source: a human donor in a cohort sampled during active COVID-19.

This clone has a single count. CDR3 DNA sequence: TGTGCCAGCAGTGTTGGAGCTGCTGCCTACCACAATGAGCAGTTCTTC. Its protein is CASSVGAAAYHNEQFF. The chain couples TRBV2 to TRBJ2-1, with no clear D. CDR1 and CDR2 from the germline V gene are SNHLY and FYNNEI. This CDR3 has 16 amino acids. Trimming cost V 4 bases and J 5 bases, with 18 bases left between them.

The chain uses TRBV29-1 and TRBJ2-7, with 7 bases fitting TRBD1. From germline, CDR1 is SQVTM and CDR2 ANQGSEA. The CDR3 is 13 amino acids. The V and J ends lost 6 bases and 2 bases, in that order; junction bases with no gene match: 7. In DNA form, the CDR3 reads TGCAGCGTCAGGGACAGAGCCACCTACGAGCAGTACTTC. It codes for CSVRDRATYEQYF.

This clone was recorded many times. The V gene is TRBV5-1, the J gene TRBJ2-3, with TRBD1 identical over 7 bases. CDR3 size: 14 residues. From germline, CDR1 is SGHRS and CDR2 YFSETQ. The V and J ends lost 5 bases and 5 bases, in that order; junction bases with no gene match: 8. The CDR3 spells CASSRQGEGDTQYF. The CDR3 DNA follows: TGCGCCAGCAGTCGACAGGGAGAGGGAGATACGCAGTATTTT.

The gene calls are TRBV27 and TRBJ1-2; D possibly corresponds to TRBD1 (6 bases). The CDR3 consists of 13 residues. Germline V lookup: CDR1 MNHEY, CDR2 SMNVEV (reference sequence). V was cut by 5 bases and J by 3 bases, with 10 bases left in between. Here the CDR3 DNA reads TGTGCCAGCAGTCCCGGACAGTACTATGGCTACACCTTC. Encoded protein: CASSPGQYYGYTF.

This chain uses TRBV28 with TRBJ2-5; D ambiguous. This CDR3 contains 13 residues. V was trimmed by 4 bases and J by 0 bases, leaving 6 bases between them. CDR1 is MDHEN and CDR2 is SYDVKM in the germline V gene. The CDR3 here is CASSSGYQETQYF. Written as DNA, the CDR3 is TGTGCCAGCAGTTCAGGCTACCAAGAGACCCAGTACTTC.

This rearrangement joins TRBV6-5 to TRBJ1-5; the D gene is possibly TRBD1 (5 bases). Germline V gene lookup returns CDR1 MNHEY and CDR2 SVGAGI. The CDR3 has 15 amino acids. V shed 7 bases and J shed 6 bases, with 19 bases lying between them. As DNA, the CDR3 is TGTGCCAGCACCCGGCGGGGGGAACTTGGTCAGCCCCAGCATTTT. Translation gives CASTRRGELGQPQHF.